The 17 T cell receptor beta chains in this list originate from one sample, sequenced in a study of OX40 agonist ivuxolimab in advanced cancers. Method: immunoSEQ multiplex PCR; TCRdb's copy keeps in-frame clones and lacks some. The data contain 45,000 or so clones, almost 90% of them singletons. Sample: CD4+ or CD8+ T cells sorted from blood, taken in a trial of the OX40 agonist ivuxolimab. The receptors originated from an adult with an advanced solid tumor such as melanoma, head and neck, liver or kidney cancer.

A single count supports this clone. The chain uses TRBV6-6 and TRBJ1-1, with D perhaps matching TRBD1 (5 bases). CDR1 is MNHNY and CDR2 is SVGAGI in the germline V gene (reference sequence). Deletions cut 2 bases from V and 4 bases from J, with 14 bases between. The CDR3 runs 15 residues. The CDR3 DNA reads TGTGCCAGCAGTTACGGGGCGGGGGTTGGCACTGAAGCTTTCTTT. This codes for CASSYGAGVGTEAFF.

This clone was detected only once. V usage is TRBV5-1 and J usage is TRBJ2-1; TRBD2 matches at 8 bases. The CDR3 length is 17 residues. CDR1 is SGHRS and CDR2 is YFSETQ in the germline V gene. J was trimmed by 5 bases and V by 1 base; bases with no gene match: 11. The CDR3 spells CASSLWTSLSVHNEQFF. CDR3 nucleotides: TGCGCCAGCAGCTTGTGGACTAGCCTTTCCGTACACAATGAGCAGTTCTTC.

The rearrangement joins TRBV6-6 to TRBJ2-3; D not certain. The V gene's germline CDR1 is MNHNY and CDR2 SVGAGI (reference sequence). Trimming stripped 0 bases from V and 4 bases from J, with 5 bases between. The CDR3 is 13 residues long. In DNA form, the CDR3 reads TGTGCCAGCAGTTACTCGACCGCAGATACGCAGTATTTT. Amino acid sequence: CASSYSTADTQYF.

The rearrangement links TRBV19 to TRBJ2-7; D might be TRBD1 (6 bases). CDR1 and CDR2 from the germline V gene are LNHDA and SQIVND (reference sequence). The V gene lost 4 bases and the J gene lost 2 bases, with 12 bases spanning the gap. This CDR3 is built from 14 residues. CDR3 loop: CASSTQGITYEQYF. The CDR3 DNA follows: TGTGCCAGTAGTACCCAGGGGATAACCTACGAGCAGTACTTC. The entire variable domain, with the rest obtained from reference TRBV19 and TRBJ2-7, is as follows: DGGITQSPKYLFRKEGQNVTLSCEQNLNHDAMYWYRQDPGQGLRLIYYSQIVNDFQKGDIAEGYSVSREKKESFPLTVTSAQKNPTAFYLCASSTQGITYEQYFGPGTRLTVT.

CDR3 coding DNA: TGTGCCAGTAGTATAGATTCCTGGACTCACATAAGGGCTGGAAACACCATATATTTT. Its protein product is CASSIDSWTHIRAGNTIYF. The rearrangement links TRBV19 to TRBJ1-3; no firm D call. Trimming took off 0 bases at V and 2 bases at J, with 20 bases between the two ends. This CDR3 has 19 residues. Germline assignment: CDR1 LNHDA and CDR2 SQIVND (reference sequence).

V and J are TRBV18 and TRBJ1-5, with 9 bases identical to TRBD1. Germline CDR1 KGHSH, CDR2 LQKENI. There are 17 residues in the CDR3. The J segment lost 3 bases and the V segment lost 1 base, leaving 7 bases of the junction unmatched. In DNA form, the CDR3 reads TGTGCCAGCTCACCACTCGGAGGGACAGGGAACAATCAGCCCCAGCATTTT. Its translation is CASSPLGGTGNNQPQHF.

The sample holds a few counts of this clone. The genes are TRBV18 and TRBJ2-7; 9 nucleotides match TRBD1. The J segment lost 3 bases and the V segment lost 4 bases, leaving 10 bases of the junction unmatched. The CDR3 consists of 16 residues. Germline V gene data show CDR1 as KGHSH and CDR2 as LQKENI. CDR3 protein: CASSLNRDRVGYEQYF. The CDR3 DNA follows: TGTGCCAGCTCACTGAACCGGGACAGGGTTGGCTACGAGCAGTACTTC.

V and J are TRBV5-1 and TRBJ1-4; 8 bases agree with TRBD1. The germline V gene has CDR1 SGHRS and CDR2 YFSETQ. The V and J ends lost 4 bases and 6 bases, in that order; junction bases with no gene match: 8. The CDR3 runs to 15 residues. This CDR3 is CASSPGQAGDEKLFF. CDR3 coding DNA: TGCGCCAGCAGCCCGGGACAGGCGGGGGATGAAAAACTGTTTTTT.

The chain carries TRBV6-1 and TRBJ2-1; D is perhaps TRBD2 (6 bases). V was trimmed by 11 bases and J by 2 bases, leaving 16 bases between them. The CDR3 spans 14 residues. CDR1 is MNHNS, CDR2 SASEGT, per germline. CDR3 coding DNA: TGTGCCCACTCGCGCGGGACCACCTACAATGAGCAGTTCTTC. Protein sequence: CAHSRGTTYNEQFF.

The chain links TRBV4-2 to TRBJ2-1, with a tentative D call TRBD2 (5 bases). Germline CDR1 is LGHNA and CDR2 is YNFKEQ. The V end lost 0 bases, the J end lost 8 bases, and 14 bases lay between the germline ends. CDR3 length: 15 residues. CDR3 in amino acids: CASSQEVGVPYEQFF. CDR3 coding DNA: TGTGCCAGCAGCCAAGAAGTGGGAGTTCCGTATGAGCAGTTCTTC.

This chain joins TRBV5-1 and TRBJ1-1, with a weak D call TRBD1 (6 bases). Germline lookup yields CDR1 SGHRS and CDR2 YFSETQ. V dropped 7 bases and J dropped 1 base, with 17 bases sitting between them. This CDR3 has 15 amino acids. This chain's CDR3 is CASEPREGGNTEAFF. CDR3 nucleotides: TGCGCCAGCGAACCTCGCGAAGGGGGGAACACTGAAGCTTTCTTT.

This clone was picked up one time. The rearrangement joins TRBV15 to TRBJ2-1; D is perhaps TRBD2 (6 bases). Germline V gives CDR1 LNHNV, CDR2 YYDKDF (reference sequence). The V gene lost 5 bases and the J gene lost 12 bases, with 17 bases spanning the gap. The CDR3 is 13 residues long. In DNA form, the CDR3 reads TGTGCCACCAGCTCCTTTAGCGGAGCTGGGCAGTTCTTC. Its protein is CATSSFSGAGQFF.

The gene calls are TRBV7-3 and TRBJ1-1; D is unclear. The CDR3 is 13 amino acids. V was cut by 5 bases and J by 0 bases, with 7 bases left in between. Looked up from germline, CDR1 is SGHTA and CDR2 is FQGTGA. DNA of the CDR3: TGTGCCAGCAGCACCTCAGTGAACACTGAAGCTTTCTTT. It translates to CASSTSVNTEAFF.

The chain has TRBV5-1 and TRBJ2-7, with 10 bases matching TRBD1. The CDR3 has 14 residues. Germline V gene sequence: CDR1 SGHRS, CDR2 YFSETQ. The junction had 3 bases not matched to a gene; V was cut back by 2 bases and J by 4 bases. CDR3 region: CASSFRQGAYEQYF. The CDR3, as DNA: TGCGCCAGCAGCTTCCGACAGGGGGCTTACGAGCAGTACTTC. The full variable domain, with the rest looked up from reference TRBV5-1 and TRBJ2-7, is KAGVTQTPRYLIKTRGQQVTLSCSPISGHRSVSWYQQTPGQGLQFLFEYFSETQRNKGNFPGRFSGRQFSNSRSEMNVSTLELGDSALYLCASSFRQGAYEQYFGPGTRLTVT.

The chain couples TRBV7-2 to TRBJ2-6; unclear D gene. The germline V gene encodes CDR1 SGHTA and CDR2 FQGNSA. Trimming pared 5 bases from V and 4 bases from J, leaving 9 bases between. CDR3 length equals 14 residues. In DNA, the CDR3 is TGTGCCAGCAGCCCTAATGCCGGGGCCAACGTCCTGACTTTC. Translated: CASSPNAGANVLTF.

The genes are TRBV25-1 and TRBJ2-1; D not certain. The CDR3 extends over 14 amino acids. CDR1 MGHDK and CDR2 SYGVNS come from the germline V gene. V was trimmed by 1 base and J by 0 bases, leaving 4 bases between them. CDR3 DNA sequence: TGTGCCAGCAGTGAATTCTCCTCCTACAATGAGCAGTTCTTC. It codes for CASSEFSSYNEQFF.

J is TRBJ1-5 and V is TRBV11-2; D uncertain. V was trimmed by 0 bases and J by 3 bases, leaving 3 bases between them. The CDR3 loop spans 13 amino acids. The germline V gene has CDR1 SGHAT and CDR2 FQNNGV. The CDR3 DNA follows: TGTGCCAGCAGCTTAGAGCTCAATCAGCCCCAGCATTTT. Its protein product is CASSLELNQPQHF.